The present T cell receptor (beta chain) was sequenced within a study of shared T cell receptors in the human thymus (dated by TCRdb to about 2021). Background for the entire study: The study examined how self-reactive, shared T-cell receptor alpha chains are generated in the human thymus.

Library generation was performed with the immunoSEQ multiplex PCR assay. Drawn from immuneACCESS, this table holds only the in-frame rearrangements with V and J called that TCRdb kept. Clones are partly lost; checked studies trace under half to an unresolved V gene and leave the rest unexplained. The table for this sample lists 630,000 or so clones; around 87% of them were counted only once. The ten largest make up about 0.0094% of the sample. This clone was observed once. Its antigen has not been determined. No much larger clone is present one base from it, and per-base qualities are unavailable. The CDR3 measures 17 amino acids from cysteine to phenylalanine. Only the CDR3 part of the read is kept: 51 bases, read in frame from the first base. The V end gives up 3 bases and the J end 2 bases, leaving 11 bases in the junction not matched to a gene. In the germline V gene, CDR1 corresponds to LGHNA and CDR2 to YSLEER.

These data also featured in a second study, about human thymus T cells. The second paper states: Immunologically healthy infants undergoing open corrective cardiac surgery for congenital heart defects in Finland were used as donors. Thymus tissue was obtained as surgical resects removed during corrective cardiac surgery. V and J gene segment usage appeared biased in both thymic and peripheral blood repertoires. The related research found that thymic TCR repertoires overlapped highly between unrelated individuals. The study characterized TCR alpha and beta repertoires from under 10 infant thymus samples and a few related peripheral blood samples. The cohort included about 6 male and a couple of female infants, with donor ages spanning 7 to 244 days. Thymocytes were released mechanically from tissue and stored at -70 °C as pellets of about 9.5-32 million cells. Genomic DNA was extracted from frozen cell pellets with a QIAsymphony instrument. Using the immunoSEQ multiplex PCR assay, the TCRB and TCRAD loci were amplified from a standardized quantity of quality-controlled genomic DNA. The V(D)J region was spanned by amplicons of a length sufficient to cover the CDR3 and to identify V and J genes. The commercial immunoSEQ service was used to sequence amplicons on an Illumina platform. Corrections for primer bias and sequencing errors followed previously described methods, while TCRAD and TCRB definitions were based on the IMGT database. immunoSEQ Analyzer 3.0 and VDJTools were used for repertoire analysis, which covered basic statistics, V/J segment usage, diversity estimates, rarefaction and pairwise overlap. To estimate diversity, the Chao1, ChaoE, Efron-Thisted, Shannon and inverse Simpson indices were applied, and diversity was also estimated on datasets down-sampled to the smallest sample. Repertoire overlap was assessed by strict matching of CDR3 nucleotide sequence, V gene and J gene, and clustering was done by Jaccard-based multidimensional scaling. On average, thymus samples yielded roughly 800,000 unique TCRB clonotypes, whereas blood samples yielded around 84,000.

This receptor was obtained from a boy under two years old with a congenital heart defect. Donor details come from another sample of the same person, matched by shared clones. The sample taken for sequencing was thymocytes. The V and J segments used are TRBV4-3 and TRBJ2-5; TRBD1 fits 8 bases in the junction. CDR3 sequence: CASSHESWTGRQETQYF. The nucleotide sequence reads as follows: TGCGCCAGCAGCCATGAAAGTTGGACAGGGCGGCAAGAGACCCAGTACTTC.